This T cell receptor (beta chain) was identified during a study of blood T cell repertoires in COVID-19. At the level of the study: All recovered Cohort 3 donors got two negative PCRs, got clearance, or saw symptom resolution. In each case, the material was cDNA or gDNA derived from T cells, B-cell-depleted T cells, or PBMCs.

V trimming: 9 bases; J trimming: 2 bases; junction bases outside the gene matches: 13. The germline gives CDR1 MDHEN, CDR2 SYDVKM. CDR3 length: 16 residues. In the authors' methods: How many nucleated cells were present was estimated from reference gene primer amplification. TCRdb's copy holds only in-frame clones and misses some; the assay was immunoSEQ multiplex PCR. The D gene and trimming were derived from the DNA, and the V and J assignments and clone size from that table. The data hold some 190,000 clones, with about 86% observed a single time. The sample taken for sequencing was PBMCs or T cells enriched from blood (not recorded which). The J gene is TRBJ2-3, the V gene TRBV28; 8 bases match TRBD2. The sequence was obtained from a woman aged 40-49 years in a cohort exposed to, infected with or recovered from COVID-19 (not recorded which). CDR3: CARHLIERGNTDTQYF. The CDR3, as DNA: TGTGCCAGGCACCTCATAGAGCGGGGGAACACAGATACGCAGTATTTT. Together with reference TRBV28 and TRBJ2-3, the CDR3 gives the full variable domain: DVKVTQSSRYLVKRTGEKVFLECVQDMDHENMFWYRQDPGLGLRLIYFSYDVKMKEKGDIPEGYSVSREKKERFSLILESASTNQTSMYLCARHLIERGNTDTQYFGPGTRLTVL.